This is a list of T cell receptor beta chains from one sample in a study of Ad26.COV2.S vaccination and SARS-CoV-2 variants. TCRdb keeps only in-frame clones here, not all; method: immunoSEQ multiplex PCR. Of 400,000 to 500,000 clones in the sample, 85% to 90% were seen once. The sequencing used peripheral blood, collected in a trial of Ad26.COV2.S vaccine versus placebo. These receptors all come from a person aged 18 to 65 who received the Ad26.COV2.S COVID-19 vaccine or a placebo. CDR3s include the opening cysteine and the closing phenylalanine or tryptophan. D genes are given only for firm matches. Size is omitted from some rows. Given values are once, few, many or a class for expanded clones.

once,TRBJ1-6,TRBV6-5,.,CASAMGSPLHF
.,TRBJ1-2,TRBV6-5,.,CASSSIYGYTF
.,TRBJ1-2,TRBV12-3/TRBV12-4,.,CASSFYGPKGYTF
.,TRBJ1-1,TRBV5-4,TRBD1,CASSWLTGAGTEAFF
few,TRBJ2-1,TRBV6-4,.,CASSVGNNEQFF
.,TRBJ1-4,TRBV4-3,.,CASSHAGSTNEKLFF
.,TRBJ1-6,TRBV10-3,.,CAISESGAIGSPLHF
.,TRBJ1-4,TRBV4-2,.,CASSLGTWGEKLFF
.,TRBJ2-7,TRBV7-9,TRBD2,CASSLPDSAGPYEQYF
.,TRBJ2-7,TRBV5-6,.,CASSFGASTYEQYF
.,TRBJ2-6,TRBV7-9,TRBD2,CASSRRGGISGANVLTF
.,TRBJ1-1,TRBV6-2/TRBV6-3,.,CASSYSGAVGNTEAFF
.,TRBJ2-3,TRBV7-3,TRBD1,CASSPDRGATDTQYF
.,TRBJ1-5,TRBV27,.,CASSPGPPDYSNQPQHF
.,TRBJ2-1,TRBV28,.,CASSLVTRGPYNEQFF
.,TRBJ2-1,TRBV7-6,TRBD2,CASSLRGGHNSYNEQFF